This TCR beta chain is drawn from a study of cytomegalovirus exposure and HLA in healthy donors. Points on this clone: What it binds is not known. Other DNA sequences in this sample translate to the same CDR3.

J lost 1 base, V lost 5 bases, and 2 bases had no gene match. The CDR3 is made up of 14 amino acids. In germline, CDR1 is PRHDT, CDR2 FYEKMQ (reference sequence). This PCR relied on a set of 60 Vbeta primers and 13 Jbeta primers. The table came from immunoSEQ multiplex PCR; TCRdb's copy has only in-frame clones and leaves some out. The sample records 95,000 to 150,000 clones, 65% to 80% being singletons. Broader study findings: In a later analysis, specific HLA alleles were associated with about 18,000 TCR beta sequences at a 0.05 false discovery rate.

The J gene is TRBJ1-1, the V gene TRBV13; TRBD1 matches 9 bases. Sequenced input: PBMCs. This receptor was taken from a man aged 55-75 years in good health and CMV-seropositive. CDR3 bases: TGTGCCAGCAGCAGGGGACAGGGGAACACTGAAGCTTTCTTT. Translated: CASSRGQGNTEAFF.